This TCR beta chain originates from a study of CD8 T cells in ankylosing spondylitis. The sample holds a few counts of this clonotype. Its antigen is not known. Each TCR beta library was made by quantitative 5'-RACE that incorporated molecular barcodes. TCRdb itself ran the 5' RACE reads through MiXCR, one entry per CDR3 protein. The sample contains about 540,000 distinct CDR3 sequences, roughly 13% of which appear only once. The CDR3 has 15 amino acids. Germline lookup yields CDR1 DFQATT and CDR2 SNEGSKA (reference sequence). Trimming took 0 bases from V and 1 from J, leaving 12 bases between them. The study's findings and limits: Existing reports had already noted some motif variants in reactive arthritis synovial fluid and blood. CD8+ disease-linked clones were present at relatively low frequencies in blood. Characteristic, it appeared, of ankylosing spondylitis blood was a TCR beta motif of about eight highly homologous variants.

The genes are TRBV20-1 and TRBJ1-1; a weak D match, TRBD1 (5 bases). The sequenced sample was blood, either unsorted or a sorted T cell fraction (not recorded which). The TCR originated in a male donor with ankylosing spondylitis. CDR3: CSARDPGRKNTEAFF. In DNA form, the CDR3 reads TGCAGTGCTAGAGACCCGGGACGAAAGAACACTGAAGCTTTCTTT.